This T cell receptor (beta chain) emerged from a study of blood T cell repertoires in COVID-19. Study at large: The cDNA or gDNA used as material had been derived from T cells, B-cell-depleted T cells, or PBMCs.

Original methodology: Reference gene primer amplification gave nucleated cell count estimates. The data were produced by immunoSEQ multiplex PCR, yet TCRdb's version contains in-frame clones alone and is incomplete. The V and J calls and the clone size are those of that table, but D and trimming were determined from the DNA. The sample contains more than 150,000 clones, approximately 86% of which appear only once. The source material was PBMCs or T cells enriched from blood (not recorded which). The TCR comes from a woman in her twenties or thirties who had recovered from COVID-19.

CDR3 loop: CASSYNNRGEQYF. DNA for the CDR3: TGTGCCAGCAGCTATAATAACAGGGGCGAGCAGTACTTC. The chain employs TRBV25-1 and TRBJ2-7; 7 bases fit TRBD1. The V and J ends lost 6 bases and 6 bases, in that order; junction bases with no gene match: 8. Germline CDR1 reads MGHDK; CDR2 reads SYGVNS. This CDR3 is built from 13 residues.